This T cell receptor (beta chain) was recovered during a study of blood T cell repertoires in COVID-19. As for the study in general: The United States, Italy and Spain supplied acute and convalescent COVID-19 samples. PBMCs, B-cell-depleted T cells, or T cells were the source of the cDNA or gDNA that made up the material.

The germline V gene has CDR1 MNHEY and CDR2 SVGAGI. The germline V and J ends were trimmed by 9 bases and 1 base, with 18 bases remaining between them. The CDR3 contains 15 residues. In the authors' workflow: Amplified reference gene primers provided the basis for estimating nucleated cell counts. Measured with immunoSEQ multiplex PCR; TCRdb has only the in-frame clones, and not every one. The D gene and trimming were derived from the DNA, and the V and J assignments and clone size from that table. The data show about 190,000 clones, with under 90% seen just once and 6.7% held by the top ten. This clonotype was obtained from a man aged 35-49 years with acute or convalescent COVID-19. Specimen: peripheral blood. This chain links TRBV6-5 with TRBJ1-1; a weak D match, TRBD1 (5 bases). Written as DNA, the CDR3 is TGTGCCAGTCTCCCCCAGGGCTGGGGGAACACTGAAGCTTTCTTT. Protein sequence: CASLPQGWGNTEAFF.